This T cell receptor (beta chain) emerged from a study of blood T cell repertoires in COVID-19. Overall study context: Material from acute and convalescent COVID-19 was sourced from the United States, Italy and Spain.

Between the trimmed V and J ends, which lost 4 bases and 4 bases, there was a span of 13 bases. This CDR3 is built from 14 residues. Germline CDR1 and CDR2: LGHDT and YNNKEL (reference sequence). The method was immunoSEQ multiplex PCR; TCRdb's version includes in-frame clones alone and lacks a portion of them. The table includes some 530,000 clones, roughly 85% detected once. Sequencing was carried out using peripheral blood. The chain employs TRBV3-1 (or the pseudogene TRBV3-2) and TRBJ1-1; D not resolved. The TCR sequence derives from a human donor in a cohort sampled during active COVID-19. Here the CDR3 DNA reads TGTGCCAGCAGCCCTAGCGATAAAGGCACTGAAGCTTTCTTT. It encodes CASSPSDKGTEAFF.